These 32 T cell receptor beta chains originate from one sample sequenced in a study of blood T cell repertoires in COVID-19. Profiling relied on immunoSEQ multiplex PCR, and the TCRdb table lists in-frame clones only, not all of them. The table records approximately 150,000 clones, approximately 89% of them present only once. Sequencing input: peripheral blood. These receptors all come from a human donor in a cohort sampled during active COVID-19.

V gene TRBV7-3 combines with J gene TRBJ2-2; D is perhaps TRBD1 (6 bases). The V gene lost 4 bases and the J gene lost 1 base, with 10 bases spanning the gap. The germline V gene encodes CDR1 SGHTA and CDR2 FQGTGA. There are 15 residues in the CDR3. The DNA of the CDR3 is TGTGCCAGCAGCTCCCCGGGACAGAACACCGGGGAGCTGTTTTTT. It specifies CASSSPGQNTGELFF.

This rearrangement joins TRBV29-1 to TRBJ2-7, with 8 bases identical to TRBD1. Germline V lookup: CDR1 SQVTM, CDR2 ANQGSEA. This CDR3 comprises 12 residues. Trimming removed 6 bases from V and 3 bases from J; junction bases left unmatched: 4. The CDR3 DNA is TGCAGCGTCAATGGACAGGGCTACGAGCAGTACTTC. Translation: CSVNGQGYEQYF.

CDR3 in DNA: TGTGCCAGCAGTTTATGGGACTTCCCTGAAGCTTTCTTT. This gives the protein CASSLWDFPEAFF. The V call is TRBV12-3 or TRBV12-4, the J call TRBJ1-1; maybe TRBD1 (5 bases). Trimming took 2 bases from V and 6 from J, leaving 10 bases between them. The CDR3 runs 13 residues.

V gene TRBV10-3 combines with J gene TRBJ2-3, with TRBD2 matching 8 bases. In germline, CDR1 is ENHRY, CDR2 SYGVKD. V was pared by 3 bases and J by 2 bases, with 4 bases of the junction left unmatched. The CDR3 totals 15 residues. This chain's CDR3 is CAISDREGNTDTQYF. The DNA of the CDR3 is TGTGCCATCAGTGATCGGGAGGGAAACACAGATACGCAGTATTTT.

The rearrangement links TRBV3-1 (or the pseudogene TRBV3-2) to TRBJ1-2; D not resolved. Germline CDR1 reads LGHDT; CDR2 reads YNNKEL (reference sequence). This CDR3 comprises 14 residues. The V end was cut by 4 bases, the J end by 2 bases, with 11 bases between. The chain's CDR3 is CASSPMGGNYGYTF. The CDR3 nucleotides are TGTGCCAGCAGCCCCATGGGAGGAAACTATGGCTACACCTTC.

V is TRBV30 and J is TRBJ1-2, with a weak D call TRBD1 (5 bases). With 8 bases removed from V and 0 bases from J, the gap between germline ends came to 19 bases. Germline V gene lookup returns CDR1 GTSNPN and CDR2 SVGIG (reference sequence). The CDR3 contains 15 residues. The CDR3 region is CARDFSRAANYGYTF. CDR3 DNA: TGTGCCCGGGACTTTAGCCGTGCTGCTAACTATGGCTACACCTTC.

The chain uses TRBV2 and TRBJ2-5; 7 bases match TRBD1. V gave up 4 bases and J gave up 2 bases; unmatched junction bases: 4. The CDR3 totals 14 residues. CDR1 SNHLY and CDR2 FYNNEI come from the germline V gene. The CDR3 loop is CASSARDRQETQYF. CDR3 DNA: TGTGCCAGCAGTGCCCGGGACAGACAAGAGACCCAGTACTTC.

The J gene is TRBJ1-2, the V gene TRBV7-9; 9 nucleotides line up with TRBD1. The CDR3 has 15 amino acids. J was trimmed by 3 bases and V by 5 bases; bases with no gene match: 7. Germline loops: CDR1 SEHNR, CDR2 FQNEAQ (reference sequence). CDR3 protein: CASSPGTGRDYGYTF. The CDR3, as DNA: TGTGCCAGCAGCCCAGGGACAGGGAGAGACTATGGCTACACCTTC.

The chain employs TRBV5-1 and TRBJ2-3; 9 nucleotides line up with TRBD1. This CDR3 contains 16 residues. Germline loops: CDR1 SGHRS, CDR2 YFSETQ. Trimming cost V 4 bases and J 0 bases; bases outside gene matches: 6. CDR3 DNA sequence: TGCGCCAGCAGCGGGCTGGGGACAGGGAGCACAGATACGCAGTATTTT. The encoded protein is CASSGLGTGSTDTQYF. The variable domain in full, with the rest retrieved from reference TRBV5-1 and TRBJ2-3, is KAGVTQTPRYLIKTRGQQVTLSCSPISGHRSVSWYQQTPGQGLQFLFEYFSETQRNKGNFPGRFSGRQFSNSRSEMNVSTLELGDSALYLCASSGLGTGSTDTQYFGPGTRLTVL.

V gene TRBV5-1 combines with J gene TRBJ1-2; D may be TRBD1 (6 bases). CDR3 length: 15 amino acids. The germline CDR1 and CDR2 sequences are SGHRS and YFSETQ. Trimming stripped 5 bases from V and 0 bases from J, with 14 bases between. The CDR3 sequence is CASRDRTDANYGYTF. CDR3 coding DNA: TGCGCCAGCAGGGATAGGACAGACGCTAACTATGGCTACACCTTC.

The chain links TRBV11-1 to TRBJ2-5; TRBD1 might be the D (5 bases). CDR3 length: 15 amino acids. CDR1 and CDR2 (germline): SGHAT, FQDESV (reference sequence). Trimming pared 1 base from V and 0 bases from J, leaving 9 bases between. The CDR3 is CASSLGQGDQETQYF. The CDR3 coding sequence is TGTGCCAGCAGCTTAGGGCAGGGCGACCAAGAGACCCAGTACTTC.

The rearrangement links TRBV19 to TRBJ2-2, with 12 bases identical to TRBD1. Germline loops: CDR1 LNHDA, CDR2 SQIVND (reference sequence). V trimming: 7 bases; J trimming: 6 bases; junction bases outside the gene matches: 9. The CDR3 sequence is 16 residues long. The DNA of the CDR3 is TGTGCCAGTAAACACACCGGGACAGGGGGCCCCGGGGAGCTGTTTTTT. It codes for CASKHTGTGGPGELFF.

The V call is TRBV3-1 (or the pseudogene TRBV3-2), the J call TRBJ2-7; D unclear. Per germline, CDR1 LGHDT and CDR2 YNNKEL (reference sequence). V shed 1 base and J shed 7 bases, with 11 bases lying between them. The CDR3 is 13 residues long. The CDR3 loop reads CASSQAVTGEQYF. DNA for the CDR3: TGTGCCAGCAGCCAAGCTGTTACCGGGGAGCAGTACTTC.

This chain's CDR3 is CASSLLGSGGAYEQYF. CDR3 nucleotide sequence: TGTGCCAGCAGCTTGTTGGGTAGCGGGGGGGCCTACGAGCAGTACTTC. The J gene is TRBJ2-7, the V gene TRBV5-6; TRBD2 aligns across 11 bases. The CDR3 is 16 amino acids. V lost 1 base to trimming and J lost 2 bases; unmatched junction nucleotides: 5. Germline CDR1 is SGHDT and CDR2 is YYEEEE.

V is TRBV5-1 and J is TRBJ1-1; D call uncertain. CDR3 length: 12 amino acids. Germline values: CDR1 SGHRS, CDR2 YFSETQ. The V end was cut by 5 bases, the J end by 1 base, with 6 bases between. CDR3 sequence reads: CASRAENTEAFF. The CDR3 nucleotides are TGCGCCAGCAGAGCGGAGAACACTGAAGCTTTCTTT.

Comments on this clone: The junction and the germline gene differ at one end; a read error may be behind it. CDR3 DNA: TGCGCCAGCAGCTTGGAGTCATCGGGGAGCCACTTT. Protein sequence: CASSLESSGSHF. This chain connects TRBV5-1 to TRBJ1-1; D is undetermined. CDR3 length equals 12 residues. Germline V lookup: CDR1 SGHRS, CDR2 YFSETQ.

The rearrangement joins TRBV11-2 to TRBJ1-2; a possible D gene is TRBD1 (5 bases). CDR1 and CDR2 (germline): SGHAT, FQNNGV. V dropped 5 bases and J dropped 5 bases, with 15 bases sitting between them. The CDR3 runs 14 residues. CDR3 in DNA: TGTGCCAGCAGCCAAGACAGCCTCCTTTATGGCTACACCTTC. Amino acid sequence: CASSQDSLLYGYTF. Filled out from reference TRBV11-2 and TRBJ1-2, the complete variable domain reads EAGVAQSPRYKIIEKRQSVAFWCNPISGHATLYWYQQILGQGPKLLIQFQNNGVVDDSQLPKDRFSAERLKGVDSTLKIQPAKLEDSAVYLCASSQDSLLYGYTFGSGTRLTVV.

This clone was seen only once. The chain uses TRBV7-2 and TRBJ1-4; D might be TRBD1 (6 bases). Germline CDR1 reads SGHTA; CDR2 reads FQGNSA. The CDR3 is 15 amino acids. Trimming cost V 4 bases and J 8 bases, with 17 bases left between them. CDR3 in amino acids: CASSWDNSKGEKLFF. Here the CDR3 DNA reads TGTGCCAGCAGCTGGGACAACTCGAAGGGGGAAAAACTGTTTTTT.

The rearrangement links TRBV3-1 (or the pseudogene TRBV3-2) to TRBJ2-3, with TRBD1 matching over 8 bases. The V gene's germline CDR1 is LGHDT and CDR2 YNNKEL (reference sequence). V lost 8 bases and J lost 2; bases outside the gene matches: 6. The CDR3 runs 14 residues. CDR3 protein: CASGRTGSTDTQYF. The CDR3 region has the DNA TGTGCCAGCGGACGGACAGGGTCCACAGATACGCAGTATTTT.

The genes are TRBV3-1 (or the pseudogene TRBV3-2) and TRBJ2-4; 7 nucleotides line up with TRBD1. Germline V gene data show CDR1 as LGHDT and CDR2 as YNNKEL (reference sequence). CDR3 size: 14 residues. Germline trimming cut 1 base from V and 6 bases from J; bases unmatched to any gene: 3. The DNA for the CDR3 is TGTGCCAGCAGCCAAGGGGCAGGGGGAAACATTCAGTACTTC. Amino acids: CASSQGAGGNIQYF.

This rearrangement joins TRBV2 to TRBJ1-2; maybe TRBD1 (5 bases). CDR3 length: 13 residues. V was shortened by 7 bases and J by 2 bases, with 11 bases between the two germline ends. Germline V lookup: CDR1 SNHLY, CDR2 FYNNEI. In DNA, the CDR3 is TGTGCCAGCAAACGCGACAGCAACTATGGCTACACCTTC. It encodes CASKRDSNYGYTF.

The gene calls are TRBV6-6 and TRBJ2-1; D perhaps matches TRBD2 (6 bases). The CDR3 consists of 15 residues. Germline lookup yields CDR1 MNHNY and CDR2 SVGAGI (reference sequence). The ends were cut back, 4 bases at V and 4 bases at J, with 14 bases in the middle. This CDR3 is CASSFRSGIYNEQFF. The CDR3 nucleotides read TGTGCCAGCAGTTTCCGTAGCGGTATTTACAATGAGCAGTTCTTC.

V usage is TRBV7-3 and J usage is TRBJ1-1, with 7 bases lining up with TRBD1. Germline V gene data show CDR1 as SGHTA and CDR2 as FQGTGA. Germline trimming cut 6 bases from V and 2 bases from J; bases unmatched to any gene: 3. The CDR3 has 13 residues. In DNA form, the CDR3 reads TGTGCCAGCAGTCGGACAGGTAACACTGAAGCTTTCTTT. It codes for CASSRTGNTEAFF. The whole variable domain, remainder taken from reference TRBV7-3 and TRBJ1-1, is GAGVSQTPSNKVTEKGKYVELRCDPISGHTALYWYRQSLGQGPEFLIYFQGTGAADDSGLPNDRFFAVRPEGSVSTLKIQRTERGDSAVYLCASSRTGNTEAFFGQGTRLTVV.

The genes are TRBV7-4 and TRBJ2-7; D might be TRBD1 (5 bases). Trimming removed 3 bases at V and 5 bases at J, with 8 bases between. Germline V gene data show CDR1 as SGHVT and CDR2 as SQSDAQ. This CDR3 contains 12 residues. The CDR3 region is CASSFDSNEQYF. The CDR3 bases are TGTGCCAGCAGCTTTGACAGCAACGAGCAGTACTTC.

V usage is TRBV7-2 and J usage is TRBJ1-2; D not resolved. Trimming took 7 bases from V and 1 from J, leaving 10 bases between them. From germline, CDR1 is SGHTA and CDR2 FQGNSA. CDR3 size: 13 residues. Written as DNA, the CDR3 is TGTGCCAGCACGCGGTATATTAACTATGGCTACACCTTC. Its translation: CASTRYINYGYTF. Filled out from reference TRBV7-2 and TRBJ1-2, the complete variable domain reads GAGVSQSPSNKVTEKGKDVELRCDPISGHTALYWYRQSLGQGLEFLIYFQGNSAPDKSGLPSDRFSAERTGGSVSTLTIQRTQQEDSAVYLCASTRYINYGYTFGSGTRLTVV.

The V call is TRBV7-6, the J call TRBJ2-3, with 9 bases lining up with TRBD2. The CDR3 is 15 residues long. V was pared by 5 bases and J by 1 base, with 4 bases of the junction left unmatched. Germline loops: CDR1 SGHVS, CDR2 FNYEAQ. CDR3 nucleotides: TGTGCCAGCAGCCTTAGACTAGCGGGCACAGATACGCAGTATTTT. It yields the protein CASSLRLAGTDTQYF.

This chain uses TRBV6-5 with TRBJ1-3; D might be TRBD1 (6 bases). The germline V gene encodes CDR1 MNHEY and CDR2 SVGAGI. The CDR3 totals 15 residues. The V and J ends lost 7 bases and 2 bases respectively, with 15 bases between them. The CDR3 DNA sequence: TGTGCCAGCAAACCGACAGGCGGTACTGGAAACACCATATATTTT. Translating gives CASKPTGGTGNTIYF.

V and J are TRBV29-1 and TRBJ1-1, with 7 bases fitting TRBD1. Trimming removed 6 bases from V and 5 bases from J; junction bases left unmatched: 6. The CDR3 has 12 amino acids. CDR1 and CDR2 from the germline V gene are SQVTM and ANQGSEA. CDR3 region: CSVPGQRTEAFF. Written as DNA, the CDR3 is TGCAGCGTACCGGGACAGAGGACTGAAGCTTTCTTT.

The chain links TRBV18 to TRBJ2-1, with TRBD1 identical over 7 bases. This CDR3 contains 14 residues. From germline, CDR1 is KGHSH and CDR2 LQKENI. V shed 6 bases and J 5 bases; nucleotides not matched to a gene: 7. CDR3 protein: CASSPGTGDNEQFF. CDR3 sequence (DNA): TGTGCCAGCTCCCCCGGAACAGGGGACAATGAGCAGTTCTTC.

This CDR3 reads CASSQDLQIDYGYTF. CDR3 DNA sequence: TGTGCCAGCAGCCAAGATCTCCAGATCGACTATGGCTACACCTTC. The chain uses TRBV4-2 and TRBJ1-2, with unresolved D. The CDR3 consists of 15 residues. The germline CDR1 and CDR2 sequences are LGHNA and YNFKEQ. Trimming cost V 0 bases and J 3 bases, with 11 bases left between them.

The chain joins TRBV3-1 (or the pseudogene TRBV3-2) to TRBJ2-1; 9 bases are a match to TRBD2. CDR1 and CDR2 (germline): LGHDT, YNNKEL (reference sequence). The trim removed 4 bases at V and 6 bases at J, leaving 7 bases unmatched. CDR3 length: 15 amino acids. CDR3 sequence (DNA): TGTGCCAGCAGCCCAATGATAGCGGGGGTCAATGAGCAGTTCTTC. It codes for CASSPMIAGVNEQFF.

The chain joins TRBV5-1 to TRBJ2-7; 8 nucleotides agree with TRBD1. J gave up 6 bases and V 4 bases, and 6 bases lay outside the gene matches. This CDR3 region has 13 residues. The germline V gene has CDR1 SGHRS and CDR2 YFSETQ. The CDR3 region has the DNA TGCGCCAGCAGCCGCGACAGGGGTCGCGAGCAGTACTTC. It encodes CASSRDRGREQYF.